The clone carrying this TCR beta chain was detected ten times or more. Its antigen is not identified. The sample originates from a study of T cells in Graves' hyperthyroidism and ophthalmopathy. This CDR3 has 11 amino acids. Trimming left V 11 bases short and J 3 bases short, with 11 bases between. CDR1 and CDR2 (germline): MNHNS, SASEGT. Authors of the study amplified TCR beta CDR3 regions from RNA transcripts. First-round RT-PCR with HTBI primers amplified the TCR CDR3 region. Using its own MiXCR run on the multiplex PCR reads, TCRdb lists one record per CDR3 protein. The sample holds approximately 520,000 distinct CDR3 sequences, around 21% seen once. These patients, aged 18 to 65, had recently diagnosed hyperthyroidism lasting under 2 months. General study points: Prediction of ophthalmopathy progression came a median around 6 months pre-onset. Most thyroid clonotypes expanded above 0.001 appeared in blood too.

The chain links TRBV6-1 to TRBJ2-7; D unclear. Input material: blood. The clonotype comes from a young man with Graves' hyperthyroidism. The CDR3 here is CAPSLHYEQYF. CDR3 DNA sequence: TGTGCCCCATCACTCCACTACGAGCAGTACTTC.